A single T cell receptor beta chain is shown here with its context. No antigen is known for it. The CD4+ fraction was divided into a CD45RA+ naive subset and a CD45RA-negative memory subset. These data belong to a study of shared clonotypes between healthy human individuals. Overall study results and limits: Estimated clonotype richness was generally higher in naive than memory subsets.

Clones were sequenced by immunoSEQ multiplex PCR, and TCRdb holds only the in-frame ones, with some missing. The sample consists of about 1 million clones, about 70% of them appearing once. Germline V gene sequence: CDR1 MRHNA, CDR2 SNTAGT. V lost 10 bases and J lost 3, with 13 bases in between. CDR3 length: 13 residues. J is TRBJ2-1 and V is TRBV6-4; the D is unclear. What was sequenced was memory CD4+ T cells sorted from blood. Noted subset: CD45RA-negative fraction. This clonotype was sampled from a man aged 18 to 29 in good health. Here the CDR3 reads CAILWHLYNEQFF. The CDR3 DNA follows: TGTGCCATCCTCTGGCACCTCTACAATGAGCAGTTCTTC.